Given below is one TCR beta chain in context. What it binds is unknown. This sample is drawn from a study of T cell responses to AZD1222 COVID-19 vaccine. Study-wide findings and caveats: Mostly white British, mostly female donors; authors suggested clonal diversity may be underestimated. Recipients of AZD1222 seropositive at baseline numbered only 6 or 7. An increase in Spike-specific TCR breadth and depth was observed after two AZD1222 doses.

Data came from immunoSEQ multiplex PCR; TCRdb stores just in-frame clones and leaves some out. The table records about 59,000 clones, roughly 82% of them present only once. From germline, CDR1 is LGHNA and CDR2 YNFKEQ. This CDR3 region has 13 residues. The V segment lost 4 bases and the J segment 5 bases; nucleotides outside the gene matches: 4. This specimen consisted of peripheral blood, obtained on day 0 of AZD1222 vaccination. The origin of this receptor is an adult in good health. The chain combines TRBV4-2 with TRBJ1-2; 7 positions agree with TRBD1. CDR3 region: CASSPSTGYGYTF. In nucleotides, the CDR3 is TGTGCCAGCAGCCCCTCGACAGGGTATGGCTACACCTTC.